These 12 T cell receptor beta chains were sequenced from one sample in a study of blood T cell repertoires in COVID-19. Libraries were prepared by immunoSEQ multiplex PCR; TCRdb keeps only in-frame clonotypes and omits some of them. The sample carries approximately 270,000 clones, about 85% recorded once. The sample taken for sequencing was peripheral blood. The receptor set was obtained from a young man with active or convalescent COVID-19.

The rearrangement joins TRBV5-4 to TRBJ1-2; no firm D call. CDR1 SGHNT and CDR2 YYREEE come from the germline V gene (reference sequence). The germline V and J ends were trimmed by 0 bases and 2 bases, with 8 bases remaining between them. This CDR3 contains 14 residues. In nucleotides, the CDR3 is TGTGCCAGCAGCTTGGGTGCAGAAAACTATGGCTACACCTTC. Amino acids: CASSLGAENYGYTF.

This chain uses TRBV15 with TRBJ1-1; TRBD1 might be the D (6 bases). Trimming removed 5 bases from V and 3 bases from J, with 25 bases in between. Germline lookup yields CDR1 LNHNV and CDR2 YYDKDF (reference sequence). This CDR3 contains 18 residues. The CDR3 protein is CATSEGGGAFVSDTEAFF. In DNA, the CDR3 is TGTGCCACCAGCGAGGGGGGGGGCGCGTTTGTGAGTGACACTGAAGCTTTCTTT.

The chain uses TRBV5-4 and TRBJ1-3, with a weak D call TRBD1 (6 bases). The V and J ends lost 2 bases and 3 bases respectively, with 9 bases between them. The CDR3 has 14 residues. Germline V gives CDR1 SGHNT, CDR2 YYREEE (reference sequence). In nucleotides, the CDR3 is TGTGCCAGCAGCTTACAGGGTGTTGGAAACACCATATATTTT. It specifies CASSLQGVGNTIYF.

The CDR3 region has the DNA TGTGCCAGCGGGCTCCGACAGGGGGCGCAACCCCTCCACTTT. This sequence encodes CASGLRQGAQPLHF. This chain links TRBV3-1 (or the pseudogene TRBV3-2) with TRBJ1-6, with 10 bases that match TRBD1. The CDR3 spans 14 residues. Trimming took 8 bases from V and 12 from J; bases not matched to a gene: 10. Germline V gene data show CDR1 as LGHDT and CDR2 as YNNKEL (reference sequence).

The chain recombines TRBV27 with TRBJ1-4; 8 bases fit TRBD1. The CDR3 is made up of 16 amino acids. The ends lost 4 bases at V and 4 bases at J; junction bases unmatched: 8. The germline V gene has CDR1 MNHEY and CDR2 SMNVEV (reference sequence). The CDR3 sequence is CASSSFDRGGNEKLFF. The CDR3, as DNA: TGTGCCAGCAGTTCCTTTGACAGGGGAGGTAATGAAAAACTGTTTTTT.

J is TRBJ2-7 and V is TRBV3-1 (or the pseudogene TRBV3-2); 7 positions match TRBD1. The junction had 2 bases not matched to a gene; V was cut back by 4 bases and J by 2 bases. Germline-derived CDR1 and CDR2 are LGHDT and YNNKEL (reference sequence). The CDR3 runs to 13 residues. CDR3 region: CASSRDRPYEQYF. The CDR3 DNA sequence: TGTGCCAGCAGCCGGGACAGACCCTACGAGCAGTACTTC.

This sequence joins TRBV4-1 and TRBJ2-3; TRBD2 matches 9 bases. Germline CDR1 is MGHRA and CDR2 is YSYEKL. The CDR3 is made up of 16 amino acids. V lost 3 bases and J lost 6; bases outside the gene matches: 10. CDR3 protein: CASSQAGGLVSDTQYF. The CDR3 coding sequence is TGCGCCAGCAGCCAGGCGGGGGGGCTAGTGTCGGATACGCAGTATTTT.

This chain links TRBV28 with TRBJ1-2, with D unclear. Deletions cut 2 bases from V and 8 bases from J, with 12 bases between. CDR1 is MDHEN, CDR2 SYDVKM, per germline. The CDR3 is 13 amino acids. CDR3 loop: CASSLDTGLGYTF. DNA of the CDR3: TGTGCCAGCAGTTTAGACACGGGATTAGGCTACACCTTC.

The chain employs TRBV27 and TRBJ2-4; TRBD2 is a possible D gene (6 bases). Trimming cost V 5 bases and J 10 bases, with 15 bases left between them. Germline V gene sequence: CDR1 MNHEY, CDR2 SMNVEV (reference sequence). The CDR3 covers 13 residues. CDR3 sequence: CASSANPTSIQYF. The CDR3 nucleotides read TGTGCCAGCAGTGCAAACCCGACTAGTATTCAGTACTTC.

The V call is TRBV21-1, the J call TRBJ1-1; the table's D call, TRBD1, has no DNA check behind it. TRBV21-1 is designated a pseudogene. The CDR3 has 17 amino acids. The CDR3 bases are TGTGCCAGCAGCATCGGACACCCTCCCGAGGTGGGCACTGAAGCTTTCTTT. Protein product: CASSIGHPPEVGTEAFF.

This chain's CDR3 is CASRTGIRFYEQYF. Here the CDR3 DNA reads TGTGCCAGCAGGACCGGGATAAGATTCTACGAGCAGTACTTC. The gene calls are TRBV6-5 and TRBJ2-7, with a tentative D call TRBD2 (5 bases). The CDR3 is made up of 14 amino acids. The V end lost 6 bases, the J end lost 3 bases, and 15 bases lay between the germline ends. Germline V gene sequence: CDR1 MNHEY, CDR2 SVGAGI.

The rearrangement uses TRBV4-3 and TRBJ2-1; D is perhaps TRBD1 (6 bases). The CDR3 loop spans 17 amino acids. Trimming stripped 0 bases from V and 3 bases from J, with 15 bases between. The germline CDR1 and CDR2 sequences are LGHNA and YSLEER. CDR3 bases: TGCGCCAGCAGCCAAGACGGACCTGAGGGGGACTACAATGAGCAGTTCTTC. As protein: CASSQDGPEGDYNEQFF.